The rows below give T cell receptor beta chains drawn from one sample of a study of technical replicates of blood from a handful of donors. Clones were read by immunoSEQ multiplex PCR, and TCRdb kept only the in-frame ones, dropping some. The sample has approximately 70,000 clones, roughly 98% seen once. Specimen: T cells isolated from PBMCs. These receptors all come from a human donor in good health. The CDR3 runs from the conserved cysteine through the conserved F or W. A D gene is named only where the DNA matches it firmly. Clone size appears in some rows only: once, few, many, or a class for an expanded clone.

CDR3: CASSARLAGTTDTQYF
DNA: TGTGCCAGCAGTGCGAGACTAGCGGGGACCACAGATACGCAGTATTTT
V: TRBV27
J: TRBJ2-3
size: -
D: TRBD2

CDR3: CASSAFATRDQPQHF
DNA: TGTGCCAGCAGTGCATTCGCCACTCGAGATCAGCCCCAGCATTTT
V: TRBV6-4
J: TRBJ1-5
size: -
D: -

CDR3: CASSDYTSGGSDTQYF
DNA: TGCGCCAGCAGTGACTATACTAGCGGGGGATCAGATACGCAGTATTTT
V: TRBV10-2
J: TRBJ2-3
size: -
D: TRBD2

CDR3: CASSGLAGGQFPGELFF
DNA: TGTGCCAGCAGCGGATTAGCGGGGGGCCAGTTCCCCGGGGAGCTGTTTTTT
V: TRBV9
J: TRBJ2-2
size: -
D: TRBD2

CDR3: CASSMVPGQGGYSNQPQHF
DNA: TGTGCCAGCAGCATGGTTCCGGGACAGGGGGGGTATAGCAATCAGCCCCAGCATTTT
V: TRBV7-9
J: TRBJ1-5
size: -
D: TRBD1

CDR3: CASSYDREAYQETQYF
DNA: TGTGCCAGCAGCTATGACAGGGAGGCCTACCAAGAGACCCAGTACTTC
V: TRBV5-6
J: TRBJ2-5
size: -
D: -

CDR3: CASSFAQGSTGELFF
DNA: TGCGCCAGCAGCTTTGCTCAGGGGAGCACCGGGGAGCTGTTTTTT
V: TRBV5-1
J: TRBJ2-2
size: -
D: -

CDR3: CASSYDRRQETQYF
DNA: TGCGCCAGCAGCTACGACAGGAGACAAGAGACCCAGTACTTC
V: TRBV5-1
J: TRBJ2-5
size: -
D: -

CDR3: CASSSRPARAPQETQYF
DNA: TGTGCCAGCAGCTCCCGCCCGGCCAGAGCGCCCCAAGAGACCCAGTACTTC
V: TRBV7-2
J: TRBJ2-5
size: once
D: -

CDR3: CASSPGQGVYEQYF
DNA: TGTGCCAGCAGCCCAGGACAGGGGGTCTACGAGCAGTACTTC
V: TRBV7-8
J: TRBJ2-7
size: -
D: TRBD1

CDR3: CASSNREVGTDTQYF
DNA: TGTGCCAGCAGCAACAGGGAAGTTGGCACAGATACGCAGTATTTT
V: TRBV6-6
J: TRBJ2-3
size: -
D: -

CDR3: CASSWGATVAYEQYF
DNA: TGTGCCAGCAGCTGGGGCGCAACGGTAGCTTACGAGCAGTACTTC
V: TRBV5-6
J: TRBJ2-7
size: -
D: -

CDR3: CASSFSRNTEAFF
DNA: TGTGCCAGCAGCTTTTCCAGAAACACTGAAGCTTTCTTT
V: TRBV11-2
J: TRBJ1-1
size: -
D: -

CDR3: CASSQEEAGGAYGYTF
DNA: TGCGCCAGCAGCCAAGAGGAGGCTGGAGGAGCCTATGGCTACACCTTC
V: TRBV4-1
J: TRBJ1-2
size: -
D: -

CDR3: CASRTLTGNFAEQYF
DNA: TGTGCCAGCAGAACCCTTACAGGTAATTTTGCCGAGCAGTACTTC
V: TRBV28
J: TRBJ2-7
size: -
D: -

CDR3: CASSQTSGQVYEQYF
DNA: TGCGCCAGCAGCCAAACTAGCGGCCAAGTCTACGAGCAGTACTTC
V: TRBV4-1
J: TRBJ2-7
size: -
D: TRBD2

CDR3: CASRGTGQAEQYF
DNA: TGTGCCAGCAGAGGAACGGGACAGGCCGAGCAGTACTTC
V: TRBV2
J: TRBJ2-7
size: once
D: TRBD1

CDR3: CASSLTQRARAFF
DNA: TGTGCCAGCAGCTTGACCCAGCGGGCCCGAGCTTTCTTT
V: TRBV5-4
J: TRBJ1-1
size: -
D: -

CDR3: CSGTGTGGMNTEAFF
DNA: TGCAGCGGAACCGGGACAGGGGGCATGAACACTGAAGCTTTCTTT
V: TRBV29-1
J: TRBJ1-1
size: -
D: TRBD1

CDR3: CASSVVGAFRDTQYF
DNA: TGTGCCAGCAGCGTAGTAGGGGCGTTCCGAGATACGCAGTATTTT
V: TRBV9
J: TRBJ2-3
size: -
D: -

CDR3: CASSVVQGADTQYF
DNA: TGTGCCAGCAGCGTAGTCCAGGGCGCAGATACGCAGTATTTT
V: TRBV9
J: TRBJ2-3
size: -
D: -

CDR3: CASSEATGTGTYEQYF
DNA: TGTGCCAGCAGTGAAGCCACCGGGACAGGGACCTACGAGCAGTACTTC
V: TRBV6-1
J: TRBJ2-7
size: -
D: TRBD1

CDR3: CASSQQTGTIRPNYEQYF
DNA: TGCGCCAGCAGCCAGCAGACAGGGACCATCCGACCAAACTACGAGCAGTACTTC
V: TRBV5-1
J: TRBJ2-7
size: -
D: TRBD1

CDR3: CASSLPPGTTNTEAFF
DNA: TGTGCCAGCAGCTTACCCCCCGGGACAACGAACACTGAAGCTTTCTTT
V: TRBV7-6
J: TRBJ1-1
size: -
D: -

CDR3: CASSSFILAGVQETQYF
DNA: TGTGCCAGCAGTTCCTTCATCCTAGCGGGAGTCCAAGAGACCCAGTACTTC
V: TRBV28
J: TRBJ2-5
size: -
D: TRBD2

CDR3: CASGLVGGGYGYTF
DNA: TGTGCTAGTGGTTTGGTTGGAGGCGGTTATGGCTACACCTTC
V: TRBV12-5
J: TRBJ1-2
size: -
D: -

CDR3: CASTRQPLAKNIQYF
DNA: TGCGCCAGCACCCGACAGCCCCTAGCCAAAAACATTCAGTACTTC
V: TRBV5-1
J: TRBJ2-4
size: few
D: -

CDR3: CSARATGAEKLFF
DNA: TGCAGCGCCCGAGCAACCGGAGCTGAAAAACTGTTTTTT
V: TRBV29-1
J: TRBJ1-4
size: -
D: -

CDR3: CAWSFSGNTIYF
DNA: TGTGCCTGGTCTTTCTCTGGAAACACCATATATTTT
V: TRBV30
J: TRBJ1-3
size: -
D: -

CDR3: CASSSGGPSEQYF
DNA: TGTGCCAGCAGTTCGGGGGGGCCATCCGAGCAGTACTTC
V: TRBV6-1
J: TRBJ2-7
size: -
D: TRBD2

CDR3: CASSLEGTGGRNEQFF
DNA: TGTGCCAGCAGCTTGGAAGGGACAGGGGGACGCAATGAGCAGTTCTTC
V: TRBV5-6
J: TRBJ2-1
size: once
D: TRBD1

CDR3: CASSESRAIISRYTF
DNA: TGTGCCAGCAGCGAGTCCAGGGCTATAATCTCGCGGTACACCTTC
V: TRBV9
J: TRBJ1-2
size: -
D: -

CDR3: CASSLLAGEETQYF
DNA: TGCGCCAGCAGCTTGCTAGCGGGGGAAGAGACCCAGTACTTC
V: TRBV5-1
J: TRBJ2-5
size: -
D: TRBD2

CDR3: CASSAGLAGGPGGRSTDTQYF
DNA: TGCGCCAGCAGCGCGGGACTAGCGGGAGGACCGGGGGGTCGGAGCACAGATACGCAGTATTTT
V: TRBV5-1
J: TRBJ2-3
size: -
D: TRBD2

CDR3: CASTTLGGEAFF
DNA: TGTGCCAGCACAACCCTGGGGGGTGAAGCTTTCTTT
V: TRBV2
J: TRBJ1-1
size: -
D: -

CDR3: CAWSVIAPNEQFF
DNA: TGTGCCTGGAGTGTAATAGCACCCAATGAGCAGTTCTTC
V: TRBV30
J: TRBJ2-1
size: -
D: -

CDR3: CATRLAGDGEQFF
DNA: TGCGCCACCCGACTAGCGGGAGACGGTGAGCAGTTCTTC
V: TRBV10-1
J: TRBJ2-1
size: -
D: TRBD2

CDR3: CASSTREPNTEAFF
DNA: TGTGCCAGTAGTACCCGGGAACCGAACACTGAAGCTTTCTTT
V: TRBV19
J: TRBJ1-1
size: -
D: -

CDR3: CASTLSDRDRNGYTF
DNA: TGTGCCAGCACACTATCGGACCGGGACAGGAATGGCTACACCTTC
V: TRBV6-5
J: TRBJ1-2
size: -
D: TRBD1

CDR3: CASNSVQGGEEETQYF
DNA: TGTGCCAGCAACTCCGTGCAAGGGGGTGAGGAAGAGACCCAGTACTTC
V: TRBV5-4
J: TRBJ2-5
size: -
D: -

CDR3: CASSSVRGSGEKLFF
DNA: -
V: TRBV6-1
J: TRBJ1-4
size: -
D: -

CDR3: CASSSPGLAGGNTGELFF
DNA: TGTGCCAGCAGTTCACCGGGACTAGCGGGTGGGAACACCGGGGAGCTGTTTTTT
V: TRBV7-9
J: TRBJ2-2
size: -
D: TRBD2

CDR3: CASSLNGVITYNEQFF
DNA: TGTGCCAGCAGCTTAAACGGGGTAATCACCTACAATGAGCAGTTCTTC
V: TRBV7-2
J: TRBJ2-1
size: -
D: -

CDR3: CASTPGNVYGYTF
DNA: TGTGCCAGCACCCCCGGGAACGTCTATGGCTACACCTTC
V: TRBV6-5
J: TRBJ1-2
size: -
D: -

CDR3: CATSRDRDTTYQPQHF
DNA: TGTGCCACCAGCAGAGACAGGGACACTACCTATCAGCCCCAGCATTTT
V: TRBV15
J: TRBJ1-5
size: -
D: -

CDR3: CASSQGTGKGYEQYF
DNA: TGCGCCAGCAGCCAAGGGACAGGGAAGGGGTACGAGCAGTACTTC
V: TRBV4-1
J: TRBJ2-7
size: -
D: TRBD1

CDR3: CASRQDPQPQHF
DNA: TGTGCCAGCAGACAAGATCCCCAGCCCCAGCATTTT
V: TRBV28
J: TRBJ1-5
size: -
D: -

CDR3: CASSERGAERKPQHF
DNA: TGTGCCAGCAGTGAACGGGGGGCCGAACGCAAGCCCCAGCATTTT
V: TRBV6-1
J: TRBJ1-5
size: -
D: -

CDR3: CASSDRSRGGSTDTQYF
DNA: TGTGCCAGCAGTGACCGCTCGCGGGGGGGCAGCACAGATACGCAGTATTTT
V: TRBV6-1
J: TRBJ2-3
size: -
D: TRBD2

CDR3: CAISESYLTVDSYNEQFF
DNA: TGTGCCATCAGTGAGTCGTATTTAACGGTCGACTCCTACAATGAGCAGTTCTTC
V: TRBV10-3
J: TRBJ2-1
size: -
D: -